The TCR beta chain described here comes from a study of Tregs in tolerant kidney transplant recipients. Study outcomes and limitations: Some patients' samples used different primers over time, so nucleotide sequences weren't comparable.

With regard to this clone: Its target is unknown.

The ends lost 4 bases at V and 1 base at J; junction bases unmatched: 2. CDR1 is SEHNR, CDR2 FQNEAQ, per germline (reference sequence). This CDR3 contains 14 residues. Generated by immunoSEQ multiplex PCR, the TCRdb table keeps only in-frame clones and is missing some. The sample contains 100,000 to 130,000 clones, around 91% of which appear only once. The sequence was obtained from a human donor who received a combined kidney and bone marrow transplant. Sequences were derived from CD4+ T cells from blood, sampled before the transplant. V and J are TRBV7-9 and TRBJ1-1, with TRBD1 matching 8 bases. The CDR3 spells CASSWGQANTEAFF. The CDR3 DNA sequence: TGTGCCAGCAGCTGGGGACAGGCGAACACTGAAGCTTTCTTT.